These 14 T cell receptor beta chains share one sample of origin, sequenced in a study of response to subunit inactivated influenza vaccine. TCRdb re-analysed the RT-PCR reads in MiXCR, keeping a single row per CDR3 protein. The table records around 150,000 distinct CDR3 sequences, about 11% of them present only once. The sample here was non-naive T cells sorted from PBMCs, taken 45 days after vaccination. The origin of the receptors is a man aged 45 to 65 who received an inactivated influenza vaccine.

This clonotype was recorded at least ten times. The chain has TRBV12-3 or TRBV12-4 and TRBJ1-5; 7 bases fit TRBD1. V was clipped by 7 bases and J by 0 bases; unmatched bases: 6. The CDR3 extends over 15 amino acids. The CDR3 sequence: CASTGQTYSNQPQHF. The CDR3 DNA reads as TGTGCCAGCACGGGACAGACATATAGCAATCAGCCCCAGCATTTT.

V is TRBV11-1 and J is TRBJ2-6, with D possibly TRBD2 on 7 matching bases. With 5 bases removed from V and 0 bases from J, the gap between germline ends came to 17 bases. Germline assignment: CDR1 SGHAT and CDR2 FQDESV (reference sequence). The CDR3 loop spans 18 amino acids. The CDR3 nucleotides are TGTGCCAGCAGCCCCAGTCGGGGGGCAAGCTCTGGGGCCAACGTCCTGACTTTC. Amino acids: CASSPSRGASSGANVLTF.

This clonotype was recorded many times. The rearrangement uses TRBV5-1 and TRBJ1-6; D is possibly TRBD1 (6 bases). The CDR3 contains 13 residues. The V end was cut by 1 base, the J end by 15 bases, with 14 bases between. Germline CDR1 is SGHRS and CDR2 is YFSETQ. The CDR3 protein is CASSLTPGQFLHF. CDR3 coding DNA: TGCGCCAGCAGCTTGACACCGGGACAATTCCTCCACTTT.

This clonotype was observed a few times. The V gene is TRBV5-1, the J gene TRBJ2-5; the D gene is possibly TRBD1 (5 bases). This CDR3 is built from 15 residues. V was pared by 0 bases and J by 5 bases, with 14 bases between. The germline V gene has CDR1 SGHRS and CDR2 YFSETQ. CDR3 residues: CASSLDVGAGETQYF. The CDR3 DNA reads TGCGCCAGCAGCTTGGATGTAGGGGCAGGGGAGACCCAGTACTTC. Combining the CDR3 with reference TRBV5-1 and TRBJ2-5 gives the whole variable domain KAGVTQTPRYLIKTRGQQVTLSCSPISGHRSVSWYQQTPGQGLQFLFEYFSETQRNKGNFPGRFSGRQFSNSRSEMNVSTLELGDSALYLCASSLDVGAGETQYFGPGTRLLVL.

This clonotype was recorded many times. The chain combines TRBV12-3 or TRBV12-4 with TRBJ2-5; D unresolved. V lost 4 bases to trimming and J lost 6 bases, with 12 bases between them. This CDR3 spans 13 amino acids. CDR3 in amino acids: CASSSGSRKTQYF. CDR3 sequence (DNA): TGTGCCAGCAGTTCGGGCAGCCGGAAGACCCAGTACTTC.

This clonotype has only a few counts. The rearrangement uses TRBV6-5 and TRBJ2-4, with D unclear. The CDR3 totals 14 residues. V was cut by 4 bases and J by 1 base, with 8 bases left in between. Per the germline V gene, CDR1 is MNHEY and CDR2 is SVGAGI. Here the CDR3 DNA reads TGTGCCAGCAGTTTTGGAGCGGCCAAAAACATTCAGTACTTC. It is translated as CASSFGAAKNIQYF.

The chain combines TRBV28 with TRBJ2-1, with 9 bases matching TRBD2. This CDR3 comprises 17 residues. V was pared by 6 bases and J by 0 bases, with 9 bases of the junction left unmatched. Per germline, CDR1 MDHEN and CDR2 SYDVKM. The DNA for the CDR3 is TGTGCCAGCAGGGGGGCCCTAGCGGGGAGCTCCTACAATGAGCAGTTCTTC. It yields the protein CASRGALAGSSYNEQFF.

This rearrangement joins TRBV4-2 to TRBJ2-5, with TRBD2 matching over 10 bases. V shed 1 base and J 3 bases; nucleotides not matched to a gene: 5. This CDR3 contains 16 residues. Per the germline V gene, CDR1 is LGHNA and CDR2 is YNFKEQ. CDR3 sequence (DNA): TGTGCCAGCAGCCAAGCTAGCGGGGGCGGGAAAGAGACCCAGTACTTC. Translation gives CASSQASGGGKETQYF.

Many counts were recorded for this clonotype. This rearrangement joins TRBV27 to TRBJ2-3, with 10 bases aligning to TRBD1. Germline V gives CDR1 MNHEY, CDR2 SMNVEV (reference sequence). The CDR3 has 15 residues. V was pared by 2 bases and J by 8 bases, with 7 bases of the junction left unmatched. Here the CDR3 reads CASSLGTGADSTQYF. CDR3 DNA sequence: TGTGCCAGCAGTTTAGGGACAGGGGCTGATAGTACGCAGTATTTT.

This clonotype appeared many times. The chain links TRBV24-1 to TRBJ2-1, with D possibly TRBD1 on 6 matching bases. The CDR3 is 19 amino acids. CDR1 is KGHDR, CDR2 SFDVKD, per germline. The ends were cut back, 1 base at V and 0 bases at J, with 18 bases in the middle. CDR3 bases: TGTGCCACCAGTGATTTACCCGACAGGACGGAGAGCTCCTACAATGAGCAGTTCTTC. Encoded protein: CATSDLPDRTESSYNEQFF.

This clonotype was counted many times. The V call is TRBV12-3 or TRBV12-4, the J call TRBJ2-7; D gene uncertain. V was pared by 2 bases and J by 3 bases, with 11 bases between. The CDR3 extends over 14 amino acids. The CDR3 here is CASSLLRSSYEQYF. In nucleotides, the CDR3 is TGTGCCAGCAGTTTACTACGTTCTAGCTACGAGCAGTACTTC.

V usage is TRBV6-1 and J usage is TRBJ1-2; perhaps TRBD1 as D (5 bases). The germline V gene has CDR1 MNHNS and CDR2 SASEGT. V was pared by 7 bases and J by 3 bases, with 12 bases between. The CDR3 length is 13 residues. The CDR3 is CASIRGGDYGYTF. The CDR3 region has the DNA TGTGCCAGCATCCGAGGAGGGGACTATGGCTACACCTTC.

The chain recombines TRBV20-1 with TRBJ2-5, with D hard to call. Looked up from germline, CDR1 is DFQATT and CDR2 is SNEGSKA (reference sequence). This CDR3 has 13 amino acids. Trimming took off 1 base at V and 0 bases at J, with 6 bases between the two ends. In nucleotides, the CDR3 is TGCAGTGCTAGAGGGCAGGACCAAGAGACCCAGTACTTC. Translation: CSARGQDQETQYF.

This clonotype appeared a few times. CDR3 residues: CSRGSNTEAFF. CDR3 sequence (DNA): TGCAGCAGGGGTTCGAACACTGAAGCTTTCTTT. The chain is built from TRBV20-1 and TRBJ1-1, with D maybe TRBD1 (6 bases). The CDR3 contains 11 residues. The germline V gene encodes CDR1 DFQATT and CDR2 SNEGSKA (reference sequence).